This entry lists 20 T cell receptor beta chains sequenced from one sample in a study of blood T cell repertoires in COVID-19. TCRdb keeps only in-frame clones here, not all; method: immunoSEQ multiplex PCR. The table shows some 250,000 clones, with about 83% occurring only once. The source material was peripheral blood. These receptors were collected from a young man who had recovered from COVID-19.

This chain joins TRBV2 and TRBJ2-3; 9 bases are a match to TRBD1. The V segment lost 6 bases and the J segment 4 bases; nucleotides outside the gene matches: 8. CDR1 SNHLY and CDR2 FYNNEI come from the germline V gene. The CDR3 covers 15 residues. This chain's CDR3 is CASRWTGESSDTQYF. As DNA, the CDR3 is TGTGCCAGCAGGTGGACAGGGGAGAGTTCAGATACGCAGTATTTT. Using reference TRBV2 and TRBJ2-3 for the parts outside the CDR3, the full variable domain is EPEVTQTPSHQVTQMGQEVILRCVPISNHLYFYWYRQILGQKVEFLVSFYNNEISEKSEIFDDQFSVERPDGSNFTLKIRSTKLEDSAMYFCASRWTGESSDTQYFGPGTRLTVL.

V usage is TRBV28 and J usage is TRBJ1-4; D might be TRBD1 (6 bases). Germline CDR1 is MDHEN and CDR2 is SYDVKM. V was trimmed by 5 bases and J by 5 bases, leaving 12 bases between them. The CDR3 sequence is 14 residues long. The CDR3: CASSVTGRNEKLFF. The CDR3 region has the DNA TGTGCCAGCAGTGTCACAGGGCGGAATGAAAAACTGTTTTTT. Full variable domain (rest looked up from reference TRBV28 and TRBJ1-4): DVKVTQSSRYLVKRTGEKVFLECVQDMDHENMFWYRQDPGLGLRLIYFSYDVKMKEKGDIPEGYSVSREKKERFSLILESASTNQTSMYLCASSVTGRNEKLFFGSGTQLSVL.

V usage is TRBV11-3 and J usage is TRBJ2-5; tentatively, D is TRBD1 (5 bases). Germline assignment: CDR1 SGHNT and CDR2 YENEEA. V lost 3 bases, J lost 4 bases, and 9 bases lay in between. The CDR3 has 13 residues. The CDR3 loop is CASSFQGSETQYF. The DNA for the CDR3 is TGTGCCAGCAGCTTTCAGGGATCAGAGACCCAGTACTTC.

This chain connects TRBV11-2 to TRBJ1-1; TRBD1 might be the D (5 bases). Germline CDR1 and CDR2: SGHAT and FQNNGV. With 0 bases removed from V and 6 bases from J, the gap between germline ends came to 5 bases. The CDR3 runs 12 residues. CDR3 in amino acids: CASSLEGAEAFF. The CDR3 bases are TGTGCCAGCAGCTTAGAAGGGGCTGAAGCTTTCTTT.

This clone turned up a few times. The chain links TRBV6-5 to TRBJ1-2; D might be TRBD1 (6 bases). Deletions cut 8 bases from V and 7 bases from J, with 11 bases between. The CDR3 has 11 residues. Per germline, CDR1 MNHEY and CDR2 SVGAGI. The CDR3 region has the DNA TGTGCCAGCGGCAGGGGTATTGGCTACACCTTC. This codes for CASGRGIGYTF.

The chain combines TRBV12-5 with TRBJ1-4; D might be TRBD1 (6 bases). Germline assignment: CDR1 LGHNT and CDR2 FRNRAP. The CDR3 is made up of 14 amino acids. Trimming took 6 bases from V and 7 from J, leaving 15 bases between them. In nucleotides, the CDR3 is TGTGCTAGTGGATTAAGGGGAGGGGGTGAAAAACTGTTTTTT. Its protein product is CASGLRGGGEKLFF.

The chain links TRBV19 to TRBJ1-1; D is unresolved. V dropped 1 base and J dropped 8 bases, with 8 bases sitting between them. The CDR3 contains 12 residues. CDR1 and CDR2 from the germline V gene are LNHDA and SQIVND (reference sequence). CDR3 sequence (DNA): TGTGCCAGTAGTATAGCGGGAGCGGAAGCTTTCTTT. It yields the protein CASSIAGAEAFF.

V and J are TRBV5-4 and TRBJ2-7, with D tentatively TRBD1 (5 bases). Trimming pared 2 bases from V and 0 bases from J, leaving 9 bases between. The CDR3 loop spans 14 amino acids. Germline V gives CDR1 SGHNT, CDR2 YYREEE (reference sequence). This CDR3 reads CASSLGAGSYEQYV. In nucleotides, the CDR3 is TGTGCCAGCAGCTTAGGGGCAGGCTCCTACGAGCAGTACGTC.

This chain connects TRBV3-1 (or the pseudogene TRBV3-2) to TRBJ2-4; D not certain. Germline V CDR1 and CDR2: LGHDT, YNNKEL (reference sequence). CDR3 length: 17 amino acids. Trimming shortened V by 5 bases and J by 4 bases, and 21 bases separated the two germline ends. The CDR3 loop reads CASSGNRPLQRKNIQYF. The CDR3 DNA sequence: TGTGCCAGCAGCGGCAACCGTCCTTTGCAAAGAAAAAACATTCAGTACTTC.

This clone came up once. V usage is TRBV18 and J usage is TRBJ2-3; D gene unclear. The V end was cut by 5 bases, the J end by 5 bases, with 5 bases between. Germline V gene sequence: CDR1 KGHSH, CDR2 LQKENI. CDR3 length: 11 amino acids. CDR3 nucleotide sequence: TGTGCCAGCTCAGCGATAGATACGCAGTATTTT. Its protein is CASSAIDTQYF.

The chain joins TRBV5-6 to TRBJ1-2, with 7 nucleotides matching TRBD1. The V gene end was trimmed by 0 bases and the J gene end by 8 bases; junction bases not matched to a gene: 7. Germline CDR1 is SGHDT and CDR2 is YYEEEE. The CDR3 totals 14 residues. The CDR3 reads CASSLGTGVSGYTF. CDR3 bases: TGTGCCAGCAGCTTGGGAACAGGGGTAAGCGGCTACACCTTC.

The chain employs TRBV9 and TRBJ2-2, with D possibly matching TRBD1 (5 bases). CDR3 size: 15 residues. CDR1 and CDR2 from the germline V gene are SGDLS and YYNGEE. Deletions cut 0 bases from V and 6 bases from J, with 12 bases between. In DNA form, the CDR3 reads TGTGCCAGCAGCGTAGAGGGGCGTGGTCCCGGGGAGCTGTTTTTT. It codes for CASSVEGRGPGELFF.

This sequence joins TRBV28 and TRBJ2-1, with a tentative D call TRBD1 (5 bases). Germline CDR1 and CDR2: MDHEN and SYDVKM. Trimming left V 7 bases short and J 9 bases short, with 13 bases between. CDR3 length equals 12 residues. The DNA for the CDR3 is TGTGCCAGCAAGGTGTCCCAGGGTGAGCAGTTCTTC. Translating it yields CASKVSQGEQFF.

As to this clone: This CDR3 is also generated by other DNA sequences in the sample. The chain is built from TRBV7-3 and TRBJ2-3; 8 nucleotides agree with TRBD1. The CDR3 has 15 amino acids. The V gene's germline CDR1 is SGHTA and CDR2 FQGTGA. The V gene end was trimmed by 0 bases and the J gene end by 1 base; junction bases not matched to a gene: 0. CDR3 residues: CASSLTGQGTDTQYF. CDR3 coding DNA: TGTGCCAGCAGCTTAACGGGACAGGGCACAGATACGCAGTATTTT.

V is TRBV10-1 and J is TRBJ2-3; D is ambiguous. CDR1 and CDR2 from the germline V gene are WNHNN and SYGVQD (reference sequence). V was trimmed by 0 bases and J by 0 bases, leaving 4 bases between them. This CDR3 comprises 14 residues. Here the CDR3 reads CASSESASTDTQYF. In nucleotides, the CDR3 is TGCGCCAGCAGTGAGTCGGCCAGCACAGATACGCAGTATTTT.

The V and J genes are TRBV7-2 and TRBJ2-6; tentative D call: TRBD2 (5 bases). The ends were cut back, 3 bases at V and 2 bases at J, with 8 bases in the middle. The germline V gene encodes CDR1 SGHTA and CDR2 FQGNSA. CDR3 length: 15 amino acids. The CDR3 DNA sequence: TGTGCCAGCAGCTTTGAGGGAACTGGGGCCAACGTCCTGACTTTC. Translating it yields CASSFEGTGANVLTF.

The chain links TRBV7-9 to TRBJ2-3; D call uncertain. V lost 4 bases and J 7 bases, leaving 9 bases between the germline ends. In germline, CDR1 is SEHNR, CDR2 FQNEAQ (reference sequence). This CDR3 comprises 12 residues. CDR3 DNA sequence: TGTGCCAGCAGCTCCCCGGAGAATACGCAGTATTTT. It specifies CASSSPENTQYF. The whole variable domain, remainder taken from reference TRBV7-9 and TRBJ2-3, is DTGVSQNPRHKITKRGQNVTFRCDPISEHNRLYWYRQTLGQGPEFLTYFQNEAQLEKSRLLSDRFSAERPKGSFSTLEIQRTEQGDSAMYLCASSSPENTQYFGPGTRLTVL.

The rearrangement links TRBV18 to TRBJ1-2; the D gene is possibly TRBD1 (6 bases). This CDR3 is built from 18 residues. The germline V and J ends were trimmed by 6 bases and 5 bases, with 28 bases remaining between them. The germline gives CDR1 KGHSH, CDR2 LQKENI. CDR3 amino acids: CASSRFPLRQDLRYGYTF. The CDR3 nucleotides are TGTGCCAGCTCCCGTTTCCCCCTGCGACAGGACTTGCGGTATGGCTACACCTTC.

This clone was counted a few times. The V gene is TRBV20-1, the J gene TRBJ2-7; the match to TRBD2 covers 8 bases. CDR1 and CDR2 from the germline V gene are DFQATT and SNEGSKA (reference sequence). Trimming cost V 3 bases and J 3 bases; bases outside gene matches: 13. The CDR3 runs to 16 residues. In nucleotides, the CDR3 is TGCAGTGCTAGTCTGCGGGGGGCCCCCCGGGGCTACGAGCAGTACTTC. Translated, it gives CSASLRGAPRGYEQYF.

V and J are TRBV28 and TRBJ2-7, with 7 positions matching TRBD2. The CDR3 spans 13 residues. J gave up 3 bases and V 6 bases, and 5 bases lay outside the gene matches. CDR1 is MDHEN, CDR2 SYDVKM, per germline. CDR3 amino acids: CASSYGGSYEQYV. The DNA for the CDR3 is TGTGCCAGCAGCTACGGGGGGAGCTACGAGCAGTACGTC.